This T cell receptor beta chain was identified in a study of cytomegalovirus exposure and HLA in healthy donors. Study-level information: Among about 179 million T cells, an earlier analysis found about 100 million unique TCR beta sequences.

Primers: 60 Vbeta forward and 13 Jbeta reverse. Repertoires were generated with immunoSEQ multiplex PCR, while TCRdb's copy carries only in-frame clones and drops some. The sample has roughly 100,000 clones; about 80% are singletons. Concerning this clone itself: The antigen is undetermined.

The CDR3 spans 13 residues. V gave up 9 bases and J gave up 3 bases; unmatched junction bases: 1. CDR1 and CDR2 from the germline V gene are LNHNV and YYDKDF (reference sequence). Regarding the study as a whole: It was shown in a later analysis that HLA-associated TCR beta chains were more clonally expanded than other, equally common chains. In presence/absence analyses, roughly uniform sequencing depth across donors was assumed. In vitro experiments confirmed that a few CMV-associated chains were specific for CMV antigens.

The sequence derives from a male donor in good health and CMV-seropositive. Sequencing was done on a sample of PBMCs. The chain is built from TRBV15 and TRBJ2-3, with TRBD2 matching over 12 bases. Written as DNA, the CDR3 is TGTGCCACGCTAGCGGGGGGGACAGATACGCAGTATTTT. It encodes CATLAGGTDTQYF.